The 18 T cell receptor beta chains reported below all come from one sample, sequenced in a study of early T cells in non-severe SARS-CoV-2 infection. TCRdb reanalysed the 5' RACE reads using MiXCR and keeps one entry per CDR3 protein. The repertoire has roughly 60,000 distinct CDR3 sequences, roughly 12% of them found once; the top ten carry approximately 4.8%. The sequenced sample was whole blood. The receptors shown here come from an adult who was a healthcare worker with PCR-confirmed SARS-CoV-2 infection or an uninfected control (not recorded which).

The chain joins TRBV3-1 to TRBJ2-7; TRBD2 agrees at 7 bases. In germline, CDR1 is LGHDT, CDR2 YNNKEL (reference sequence). With 1 base clipped from V and 6 bases from J, the junction kept 6 bases outside the gene matches. The CDR3 totals 14 residues. The chain's CDR3 is CASSQVQRGSEQYF. In DNA, the CDR3 is TGTGCCAGCAGCCAAGTGCAGCGGGGTAGCGAGCAGTACTTC.

V and J are TRBV15 and TRBJ2-1; D is uncertain. This CDR3 is 13 amino acids long. V lost 1 base and J lost 4, with 5 bases in between. The V gene's germline CDR1 is LNHNV and CDR2 YYDKDF (reference sequence). The CDR3 loop reads CATSRALYNEQFF. CDR3 sequence (DNA): TGTGCCACCAGCAGAGCGTTATACAATGAGCAGTTCTTC.

This chain links TRBV11-2 with TRBJ1-1; 7 nucleotides align to TRBD1. The trim removed 1 base at V and 8 bases at J, leaving 4 bases unmatched. The CDR3 has 13 residues. Germline CDR1 reads SGHAT; CDR2 reads FQNNGV. Here the CDR3 reads CASSLAGQQEAFF. The CDR3 nucleotides are TGTGCCAGCAGCTTAGCGGGACAGCAAGAAGCTTTCTTT. Full variable domain (outside the CDR3, taken from reference TRBV11-2 and TRBJ1-1): EAGVAQSPRYKIIEKRQSVAFWCNPISGHATLYWYQQILGQGPKLLIQFQNNGVVDDSQLPKDRFSAERLKGVDSTLKIQPAKLEDSAVYLCASSLAGQQEAFFGQGTRLTVV.

With respect to this clonotype: Possible read error: a much larger clone is one base away. Without the conserved terminal phenylalanine or tryptophan, this CDR3 likely stems from a read error. V is TRBV9 and J is TRBJ2-3; no firm D call. V lost 0 bases and J 1 base, leaving 9 bases between the germline ends. From germline, CDR1 is SGDLS and CDR2 YYNGEE. The CDR3 runs to 15 residues. CDR3 protein: CASSVDPTGTDTQYL. The DNA of the CDR3 is TGTGCCAGCAGCGTAGACCCCACAGGCACAGATACGCAGTATCTT.

This clonotype was seen a few times. The chain joins TRBV7-3 to TRBJ1-2; 10 bases fit TRBD1. With V trimmed by 0 bases and J by 8 bases, 6 bases remained unmatched. The germline V gene has CDR1 SGHTA and CDR2 FQGTGA. The CDR3 loop spans 15 amino acids. CDR3 in DNA: TGTGCCAGCAGCTTAACCCCGGGACAGGGGATGGGCTACACCTTC. Translated: CASSLTPGQGMGYTF.

The sample holds a few counts of this clonotype. This chain uses TRBV7-2 with TRBJ1-2; 7 nucleotides line up with TRBD1. The CDR3 loop spans 14 amino acids. Germline values: CDR1 SGHTA, CDR2 FQGNSA. V dropped 6 bases and J dropped 4; count of bases not matched to a gene: 8. DNA of the CDR3: TGTGCCAGCAGGCCCACAGGGGCGACCTATGGCTACACCTTC. This codes for CASRPTGATYGYTF.

By share, this clonotype counts as medium-sized (0.01 to 0.1%). The rearrangement joins TRBV20-1 to TRBJ1-4, with unresolved D. V shed 4 bases and J shed 1 base, with 10 bases lying between them. This CDR3 is built from 14 residues. CDR1 is DFQATT, CDR2 SNEGSKA, per germline (reference sequence). Here the CDR3 DNA reads TGCAGTGCTATAATGGACGGAACTAATGAAAAACTGTTTTTT. As protein: CSAIMDGTNEKLFF.

This clonotype was detected a few times. V usage is TRBV4-2 and J usage is TRBJ2-7; 11 bases align to TRBD1. V shed 1 base and J 2 bases; nucleotides not matched to a gene: 7. This CDR3 has 17 amino acids. Germline assignment: CDR1 LGHNA and CDR2 YNFKEQ. In DNA form, the CDR3 reads TGTGCCAGCAGCCAAGCCACCGGGACAGGGGGGCCCTACGAGCAGTACTTC. Translation gives CASSQATGTGGPYEQYF.

The chain joins TRBV20-1 to TRBJ2-1; D remains unclear. Trimming stripped 6 bases from V and 0 bases from J, with 9 bases between. Per germline, CDR1 DFQATT and CDR2 SNEGSKA (reference sequence). CDR3 length equals 13 residues. The CDR3 loop reads CSAGPPSYNEQFF. The CDR3 DNA reads as TGCAGTGCCGGGCCACCCTCCTACAATGAGCAGTTCTTC.

The gene calls are TRBV29-1 and TRBJ2-1, with D possibly TRBD1 on 5 matching bases. The V end lost 1 base, the J end lost 0 bases, and 10 bases lay between the germline ends. CDR1 and CDR2 (germline): SQVTM, ANQGSEA. The CDR3 consists of 15 residues. Written as DNA, the CDR3 is TGCAGCGTTGAAGGGGGCATTAGCTCCTACAATGAGCAGTTCTTC. Protein sequence: CSVEGGISSYNEQFF.

The rearrangement uses TRBV29-1 and TRBJ1-3; no clear D. CDR3 length: 13 amino acids. Trimming stripped 3 bases from V and 2 bases from J, with 8 bases between. Germline V gives CDR1 SQVTM, CDR2 ANQGSEA. The CDR3 DNA reads as TGCAGCGTTGAGGAATTGGCTGGAAACACCATATATTTT. Translating gives CSVEELAGNTIYF.

This clonotype was detected a few times. This chain connects TRBV5-1 to TRBJ2-5; D remains ambiguous. From germline, CDR1 is SGHRS and CDR2 YFSETQ. V lost 3 bases to trimming and J lost 2 bases, with 14 bases between them. This CDR3 comprises 15 residues. The CDR3 spells CASSSRSGDQETQYF. The CDR3 bases are TGCGCCAGCAGCTCTCGATCAGGCGATCAAGAGACCCAGTACTTC. Together with reference TRBV5-1 and TRBJ2-5, the CDR3 gives the full variable domain: KAGVTQTPRYLIKTRGQQVTLSCSPISGHRSVSWYQQTPGQGLQFLFEYFSETQRNKGNFPGRFSGRQFSNSRSEMNVSTLELGDSALYLCASSSRSGDQETQYFGPGTRLLVL.

This clonotype has more than one count but fewer than ten. The rearrangement uses TRBV20-1 and TRBJ2-4, with 8 bases aligning to TRBD1. V trimming: 0 bases; J trimming: 6 bases; junction bases outside the gene matches: 7. This CDR3 has 15 amino acids. The V gene's germline CDR1 is DFQATT and CDR2 SNEGSKA (reference sequence). CDR3 in DNA: TGCAGTGCTAGAGATCATCGGGGGACAGGAAACATTCAGTACTTC. Its translation: CSARDHRGTGNIQYF.

This clonotype was found many times. The rearrangement uses TRBV28 and TRBJ1-1; D remains ambiguous. The CDR3 loop spans 12 amino acids. The V end lost 2 bases, the J end lost 2 bases, and 3 bases lay between the germline ends. The V gene's germline CDR1 is MDHEN and CDR2 SYDVKM. CDR3 in amino acids: CASSLRNTEAFF. In DNA form, the CDR3 reads TGTGCCAGCAGTTTAAGAAACACTGAAGCTTTCTTT.

This clonotype was seen only a few times. This chain joins TRBV7-2 and TRBJ2-5; no definite D call. Germline V lookup: CDR1 SGHTA, CDR2 FQGNSA. V was pared by 2 bases and J by 1 base, with 5 bases between. CDR3 length equals 13 residues. In DNA form, the CDR3 reads TGTGCCAGCAGCTTAATGGCCCAAGAGACCCAGTACTTC. This translates into CASSLMAQETQYF.

This clonotype was recorded at least ten times. The chain combines TRBV7-2 with TRBJ2-7; 9 nucleotides align to TRBD2. Trimming took 1 base from V and 6 from J; bases not matched to a gene: 7. The CDR3 has 15 amino acids. The germline CDR1 and CDR2 sequences are SGHTA and FQGNSA. CDR3 region: CASSLVAGEDSEQYF. The CDR3 bases are TGTGCCAGCAGCTTAGTAGCGGGGGAAGATAGCGAGCAGTACTTC.

The genes are TRBV5-1 and TRBJ1-1; tentative D call: TRBD1 (6 bases). Trimming shortened V by 1 base and J by 4 bases, and 17 bases separated the two germline ends. Germline values: CDR1 SGHRS, CDR2 YFSETQ. The CDR3 contains 16 residues. The CDR3 bases are TGCGCCAGCAGCTTGACAGGGTACTCCCGTATCACTGAAGCTTTCTTT. It codes for CASSLTGYSRITEAFF.

This clonotype was detected a few times. This chain connects TRBV28 to TRBJ2-7, with a tentative D call TRBD1 (6 bases). Trimming took off 6 bases at V and 3 bases at J, with 12 bases between the two ends. In germline, CDR1 is MDHEN, CDR2 SYDVKM. CDR3 length: 13 residues. The chain's CDR3 is CASRGASHYEQYF. The CDR3 coding sequence is TGTGCCAGCAGGGGGGCCTCTCACTACGAGCAGTACTTC.